This entry describes one TCR beta chain. TCRdb's table, derived via immunoSEQ multiplex PCR, lists solely in-frame clones and lacks some. The table records under 45,000 clones, around 96% of them present only once. The data originate from a study of technical replicates of blood from several donors. This CDR3 region has 18 residues. The germline CDR1 and CDR2 sequences are MDHEN and SYDVKM. The V gene end was trimmed by 5 bases and the J gene end by 1 base; junction bases not matched to a gene: 14. The source is a human donor in good health. The chain links TRBV28 to TRBJ1-1, with 9 bases identical to TRBD1. Input material: T cells isolated from PBMCs. Written as DNA, the CDR3 is TGTGCCAGCAGTCCCAATGCCCGGGGACAGGGAGAGAACACTGAAGCTTTCTTT. This gives the protein CASSPNARGQGENTEAFF. The whole variable domain, remainder taken from reference TRBV28 and TRBJ1-1, is DVKVTQSSRYLVKRTGEKVFLECVQDMDHENMFWYRQDPGLGLRLIYFSYDVKMKEKGDIPEGYSVSREKKERFSLILESASTNQTSMYLCASSPNARGQGENTEAFFGQGTRLTVV.